This T cell receptor (beta chain) comes out of a study of T cell repertoires in cytomegalovirus infection. TCRdb independently ran MiXCR on the reads; one entry per CDR3 protein. This table has 490,000 or so distinct CDR3 sequences, roughly 10% appearing once. This clonotype was seen at least ten times. This CDR3 has 11 amino acids. The germline gives CDR1 SQVTM, CDR2 ANQGSEA. V shed 0 bases and J shed 16 bases, with 12 bases lying between them. This clonotype was obtained from a human donor in good health (CMV status not recorded). Some clones in this sample may be carry-over from other donors' samples. Source material: PBMCs. V is TRBV29-1 and J is TRBJ2-2, with D possibly TRBD1 on 6 matching bases. Here the CDR3 DNA reads TGCAGCGTTGAAGAAGGGTTACAGGGGTTTTTT. Protein: CSVEEGLQGFF.